This T cell receptor beta chain was recovered during a study of tumor-infiltrating lymphocytes in primary liver carcinoma. Findings and caveats of the study: The overlap of tumor-adjacent and tumor-blood pairs was smaller than that of tumor region pairs.

In addition to blood RNA drawn from unsorted whole blood, germline DNA was extracted. Prior to the surgical procedure, about 3.7 milliliters of peripheral blood were collected. CDR3 length: 12 amino acids. Germline CDR1 SGHAT, CDR2 FQNNGV. The germline V and J ends were trimmed by 2 bases and 6 bases, with 8 bases remaining between them. Using a constant-region primer together with ProtoScript II reverse transcriptase, TCR beta cDNA was made from approximately 0.55 ug of total RNA. Modified slightly, ARM-PCR produced TCR beta libraries over three nested multiplex PCR rounds. Amplification in the first two PCR rounds was performed using TRBV1-TRBV30 forward primers and a C-beta reverse primer for around 10 cycles each. From the multiplex PCR reads, TCRdb called clonotypes with MiXCR, one entry per CDR3 protein. This table has roughly 180,000 distinct CDR3 sequences, 50% to 75% appearing once. This clonotype was found many times. Antigen: not known.

The chain combines TRBV11-2 with TRBJ2-7; no firm D call. Sequences were obtained from peripheral blood. The receptor was derived from a man in his forties or fifties with primary liver carcinoma and hepatitis B virus infection. The CDR3 DNA reads as TGTGCCAGCAGCTTAAGGGCGTTCGAGCAGTACTTC. Translated: CASSLRAFEQYF.